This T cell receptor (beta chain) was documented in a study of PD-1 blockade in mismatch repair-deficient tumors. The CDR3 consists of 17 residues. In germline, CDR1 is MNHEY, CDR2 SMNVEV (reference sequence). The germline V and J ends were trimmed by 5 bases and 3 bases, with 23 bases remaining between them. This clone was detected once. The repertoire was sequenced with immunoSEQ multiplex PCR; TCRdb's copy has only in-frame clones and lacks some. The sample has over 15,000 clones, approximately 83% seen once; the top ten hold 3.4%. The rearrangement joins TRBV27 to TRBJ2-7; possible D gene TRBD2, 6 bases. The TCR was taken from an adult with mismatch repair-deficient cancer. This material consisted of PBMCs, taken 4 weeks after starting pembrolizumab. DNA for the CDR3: TGTGCCAGCAGTGATTCCTACCGATCAGGGAGGATCTACGAGCAGTACTTC. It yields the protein CASSDSYRSGRIYEQYF.